This T cell receptor beta chain emerged from a study of cytomegalovirus exposure and HLA in healthy donors. Points from the study as a whole: Many donors carried some public TCRs, although rarity characterized most TCR sequences. Within the data, a cluster of highly shared sequence variants was likely a sequencing artifact. Across donors, sequencing depth was assumed by presence/absence analyses to be roughly uniform.

PCR was performed using 60 Vbeta and 13 Jbeta primers. TCRdb's table, derived via immunoSEQ multiplex PCR, lists solely in-frame clones and lacks some. The sample consists of around 170,000 clones, 78% of them appearing once. This clone showed up just once. What it binds is not known. This clonotype was obtained from a woman aged 35 to 49 in good health and CMV-seropositive. Material for sequencing was PBMCs.

As DNA, the CDR3 is TGTGCCAGCAGTTACTCTGGGGGCCCTCGGGCTTTCTTT. This encodes CASSYSGGPRAFF. The chain recombines TRBV6-5 with TRBJ1-1, with D tentatively TRBD1 (6 bases). Germline V gene lookup returns CDR1 MNHEY and CDR2 SVGAGI. Trimming took off 0 bases at V and 11 bases at J, with 13 bases between the two ends. CDR3 size: 13 residues.